This TCR beta chain was documented in a study of tumour-infiltrating T cells in Burkitt lymphoma. Study overall: Repertoire clonality predicted overall and progression-free survival.

Here immunoSEQ multiplex PCR was the method, and the copy in TCRdb shows in-frame clones only, minus some. The table has about 2,500 clones, just over 85% seen once. The V end lost 0 bases, the J end lost 8 bases, and 13 bases lay between the germline ends. Germline assignment: CDR1 MGHRA and CDR2 YSYEKL. The CDR3 contains 15 residues. This TCR was recovered from a human donor with diffuse large B-cell lymphoma. V gene TRBV4-1 combines with J gene TRBJ1-4; D is possibly TRBD1 (6 bases). Sequencing input: tumor tissue. The CDR3 nucleotides read TGCGCCAGCAGCCAAGATCCAGGGGCCTGGGAAAAACTGTTTTTT. Protein sequence: CASSQDPGAWEKLFF.